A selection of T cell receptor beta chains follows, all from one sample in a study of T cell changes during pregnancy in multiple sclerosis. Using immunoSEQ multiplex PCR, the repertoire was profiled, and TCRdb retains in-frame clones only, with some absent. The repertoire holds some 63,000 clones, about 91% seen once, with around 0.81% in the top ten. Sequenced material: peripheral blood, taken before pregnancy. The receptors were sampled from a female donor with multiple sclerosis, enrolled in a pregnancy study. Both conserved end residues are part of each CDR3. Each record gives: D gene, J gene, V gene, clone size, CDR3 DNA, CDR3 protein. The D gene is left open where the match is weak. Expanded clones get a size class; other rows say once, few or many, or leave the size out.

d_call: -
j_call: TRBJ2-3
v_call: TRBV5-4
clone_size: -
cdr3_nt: TGTGCCAGCAGCTTGAGTGGGGGGTTGGGTCCAGATACGCAGTATTTT
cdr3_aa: CASSLSGGLGPDTQYF

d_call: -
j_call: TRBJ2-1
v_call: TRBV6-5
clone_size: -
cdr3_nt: TGTGCCAGCAGTTACGAGGCTGAGCAGTTCTTC
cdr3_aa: CASSYEAEQFF

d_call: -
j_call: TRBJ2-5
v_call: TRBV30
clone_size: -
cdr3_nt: TGTGCCTTGGCTGGGGGGGGCGCGGATGAGACCCAGTACTTC
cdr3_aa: CALAGGGADETQYF

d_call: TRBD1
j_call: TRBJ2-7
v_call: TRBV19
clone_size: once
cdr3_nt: TGTGCCAGTAGTATCTCGGGACAGTACGAGCAGTACTTC
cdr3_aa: CASSISGQYEQYF

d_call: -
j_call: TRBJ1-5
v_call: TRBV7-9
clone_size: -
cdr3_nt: TGTGCCAGCAGCGTATCACAGGGCAATCAGCCCCAGCATTTT
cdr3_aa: CASSVSQGNQPQHF

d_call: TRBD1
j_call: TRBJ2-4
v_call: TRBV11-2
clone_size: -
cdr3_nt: TGTGCCAGCAGCTTAGGGGACAGGGACATTCAGTACTTC
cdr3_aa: CASSLGDRDIQYF

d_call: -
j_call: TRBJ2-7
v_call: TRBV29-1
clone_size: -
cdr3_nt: TGCAGCATAAAGACAGGCCCCTACGAGCAGTACTTC
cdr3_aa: CSIKTGPYEQYF

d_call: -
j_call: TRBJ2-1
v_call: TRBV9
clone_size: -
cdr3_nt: TGTGCCAGCGGGGGCGGGGGTTCTTACAATGAGCAGTTCTTC
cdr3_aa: CASGGGGSYNEQFF

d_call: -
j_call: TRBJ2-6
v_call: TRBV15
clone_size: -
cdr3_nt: TGTGCCACCAGCAGATCCCGACAAGTCTCTGGGGCCAACGTCCTGACTTTC
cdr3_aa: CATSRSRQVSGANVLTF

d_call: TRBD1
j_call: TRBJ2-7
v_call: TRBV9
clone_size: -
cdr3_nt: TGTGCCAGCAGCGCCGGGACAGGGCACTACGAGCAGTACTTC
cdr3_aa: CASSAGTGHYEQYF

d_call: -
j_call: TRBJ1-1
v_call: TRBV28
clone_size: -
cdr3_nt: TGTGCCAGCAGTAGCGCTGGGGGCATGAACACTGAAGCTTTCTTT
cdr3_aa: CASSSAGGMNTEAFF

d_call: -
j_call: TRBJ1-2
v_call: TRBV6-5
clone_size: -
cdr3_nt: TGTGCCAGCGGTCGGGAGCTGGACTACACCTTC
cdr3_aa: CASGRELDYTF

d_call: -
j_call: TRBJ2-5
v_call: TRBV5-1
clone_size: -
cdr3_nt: TGCGCCAGCACCCTTTCAGGGATCCAAGAGACCCAGTACTTC
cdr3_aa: CASTLSGIQETQYF

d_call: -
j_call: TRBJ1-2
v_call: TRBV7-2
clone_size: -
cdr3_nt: TGTGCCAGCACCCAGGAACCTACTAACTATGGCTACACCTTC
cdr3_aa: CASTQEPTNYGYTF

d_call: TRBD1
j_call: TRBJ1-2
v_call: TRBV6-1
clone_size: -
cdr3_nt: TGTGCCAGCAGTGGAGGCGGACAGGGCCGTGCCTACTATGGCTACACCTTC
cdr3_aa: CASSGGGQGRAYYGYTF

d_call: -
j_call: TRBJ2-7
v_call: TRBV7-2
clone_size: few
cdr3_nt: TGTGCCAGCAGCTACGGACTTACCTACGAGCAGTACTTC
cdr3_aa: CASSYGLTYEQYF

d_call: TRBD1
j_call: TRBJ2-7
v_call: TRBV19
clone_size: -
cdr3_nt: TGTGCCAGTAGTATGGGACAGCCCTACGAGCAGTACTTC
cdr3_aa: CASSMGQPYEQYF

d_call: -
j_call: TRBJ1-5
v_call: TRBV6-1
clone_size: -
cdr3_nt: TGTGCCAGCCAGGGGACATATAGCAATCAGCCCCAGCATTTT
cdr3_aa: CASQGTYSNQPQHF

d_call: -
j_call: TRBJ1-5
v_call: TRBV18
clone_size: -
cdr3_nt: TGTGCCAGCTCACCCCAAAGGAGAGGTCAGCCCCAGCATTTT
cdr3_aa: CASSPQRRGQPQHF

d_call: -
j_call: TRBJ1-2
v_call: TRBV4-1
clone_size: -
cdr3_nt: TGCGCCAGCAGCCAAGATCTGGCGGGCCGTCGTGGTGGCTACACCTTC
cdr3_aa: CASSQDLAGRRGGYTF

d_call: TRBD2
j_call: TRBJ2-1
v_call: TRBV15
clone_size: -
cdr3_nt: TGTGCCACCAGCGGGCGGGGGGGCTGGTACAATGAGCAGTTCTTC
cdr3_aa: CATSGRGGWYNEQFF

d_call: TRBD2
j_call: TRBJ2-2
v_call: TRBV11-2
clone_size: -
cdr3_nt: TGTGCCAGCAGCACAGGGACTAGCGGGGGGGCGATCGGGGAGCTGTTTTTT
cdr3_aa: CASSTGTSGGAIGELFF

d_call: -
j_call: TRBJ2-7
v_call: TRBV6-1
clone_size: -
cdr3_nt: TGTGCCAGCACTGCGCGGGACGGAGCTGGGGAGCAGTACTTC
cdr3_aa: CASTARDGAGEQYF

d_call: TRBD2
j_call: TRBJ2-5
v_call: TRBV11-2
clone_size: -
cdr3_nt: TGTGCCAGCAGGGCCCCGGGGGGAGAAGAGACCCAGTACTTC
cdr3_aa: CASRAPGGEETQYF

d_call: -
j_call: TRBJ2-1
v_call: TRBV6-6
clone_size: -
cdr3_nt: TGTGCCAGCAGTTACTCGAGGGTTTACAATGAGCAGTTCTTC
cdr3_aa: CASSYSRVYNEQFF

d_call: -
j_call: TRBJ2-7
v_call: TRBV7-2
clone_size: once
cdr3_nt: TGTGCCAGCACCCTAGGGGGGGAACTCATCTCCTACGAGCAGTACTTC
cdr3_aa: CASTLGGELISYEQYF

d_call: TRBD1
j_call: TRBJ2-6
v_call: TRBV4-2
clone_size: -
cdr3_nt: TGTGCCAGCAGTCCCCGGGACAGGGACTCTGGGGCCAACGTCCTGACTTTC
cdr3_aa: CASSPRDRDSGANVLTF

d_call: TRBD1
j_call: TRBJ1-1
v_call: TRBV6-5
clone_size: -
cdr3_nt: TGTGCCAGCAGTTCAATGGACAGGGTAACTGAAGCTTTCTTT
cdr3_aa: CASSSMDRVTEAFF

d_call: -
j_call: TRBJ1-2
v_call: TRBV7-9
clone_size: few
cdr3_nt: TGTGCCAGCAATCCCCTAGGGGCGGATGGCTACACCTTC
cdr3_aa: CASNPLGADGYTF

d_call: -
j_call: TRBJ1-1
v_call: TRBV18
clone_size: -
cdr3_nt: TGTGCCAGCTCACCGGAGGCCTCGGGCACTGAAGCTTTCTTT
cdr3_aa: CASSPEASGTEAFF